The clone carrying this TCR beta chain has at least ten counts. The germline gives CDR1 SGHTA, CDR2 FQGNSA. V trimming: 1 base; J trimming: 2 bases; junction bases outside the gene matches: 2. The CDR3 is made up of 14 amino acids. Time point reported: longitudinal time-point 3. This entry comes from a study of neurological immune-mediated disorders. TCRdb fed the 5' RACE reads into MiXCR, producing one record per CDR3 protein. The table lists some 43,000 distinct CDR3 sequences, roughly an eighth of them singletons. Sequencing was done on a sample of PBMCs. The TCR comes from a male donor with HTLV-1-associated myelopathy (HAM/TSP). The chain is built from TRBV7-2 and TRBJ2-7; 7 bases agree with TRBD1. In DNA, the CDR3 is TGTGCCAGCAGCTTAGAGACAGGGACCTACGAGCAGTACTTC. This gives the protein CASSLETGTYEQYF.